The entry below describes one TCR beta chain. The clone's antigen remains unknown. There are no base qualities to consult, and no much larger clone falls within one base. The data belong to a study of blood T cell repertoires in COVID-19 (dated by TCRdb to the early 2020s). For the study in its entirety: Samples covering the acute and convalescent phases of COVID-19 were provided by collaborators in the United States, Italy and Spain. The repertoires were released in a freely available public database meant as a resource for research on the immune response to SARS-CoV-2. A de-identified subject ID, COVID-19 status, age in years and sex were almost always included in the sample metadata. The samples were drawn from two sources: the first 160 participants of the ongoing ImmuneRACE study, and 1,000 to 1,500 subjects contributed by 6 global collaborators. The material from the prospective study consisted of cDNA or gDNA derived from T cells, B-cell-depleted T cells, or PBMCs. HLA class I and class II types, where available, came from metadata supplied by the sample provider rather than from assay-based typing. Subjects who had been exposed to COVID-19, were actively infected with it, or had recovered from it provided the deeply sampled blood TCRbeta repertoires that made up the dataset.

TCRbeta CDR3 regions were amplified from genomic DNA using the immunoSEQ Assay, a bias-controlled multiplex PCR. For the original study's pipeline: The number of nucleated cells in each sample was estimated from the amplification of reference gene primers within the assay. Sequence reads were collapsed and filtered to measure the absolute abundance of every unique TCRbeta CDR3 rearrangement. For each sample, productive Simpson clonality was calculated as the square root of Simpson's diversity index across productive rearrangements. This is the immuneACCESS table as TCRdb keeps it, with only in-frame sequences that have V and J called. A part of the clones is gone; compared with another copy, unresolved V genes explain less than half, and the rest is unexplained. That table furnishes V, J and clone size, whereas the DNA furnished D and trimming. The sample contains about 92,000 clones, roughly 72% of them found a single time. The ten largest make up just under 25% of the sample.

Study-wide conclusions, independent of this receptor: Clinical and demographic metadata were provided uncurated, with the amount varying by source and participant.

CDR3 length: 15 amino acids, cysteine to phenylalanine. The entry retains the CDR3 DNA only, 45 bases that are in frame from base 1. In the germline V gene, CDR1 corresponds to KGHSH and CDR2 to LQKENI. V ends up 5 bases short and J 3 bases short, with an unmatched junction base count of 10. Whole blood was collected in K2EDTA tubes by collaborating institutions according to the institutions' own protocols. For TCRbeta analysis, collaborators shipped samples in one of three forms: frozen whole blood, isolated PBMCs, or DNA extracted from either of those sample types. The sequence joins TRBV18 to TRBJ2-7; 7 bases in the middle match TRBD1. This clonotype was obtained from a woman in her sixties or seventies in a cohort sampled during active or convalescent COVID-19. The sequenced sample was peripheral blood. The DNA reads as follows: TGTGCCAGCTCAACCATGGGACAGTCCCTCTACGAGCAGTACTTC. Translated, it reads CASSTMGQSLYEQYF.